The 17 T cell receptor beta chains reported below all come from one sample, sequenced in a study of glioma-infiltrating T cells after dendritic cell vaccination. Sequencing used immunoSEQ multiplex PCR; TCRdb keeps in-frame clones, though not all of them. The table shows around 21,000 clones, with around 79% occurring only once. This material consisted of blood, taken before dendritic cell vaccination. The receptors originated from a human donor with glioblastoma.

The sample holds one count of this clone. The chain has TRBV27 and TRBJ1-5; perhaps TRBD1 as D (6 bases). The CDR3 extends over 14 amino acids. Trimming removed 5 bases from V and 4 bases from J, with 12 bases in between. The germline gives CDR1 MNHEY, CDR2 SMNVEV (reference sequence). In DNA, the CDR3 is TGTGCCAGCAGTCCACGCCAGGGGAATCAGCCCCAGCATTTT. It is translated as CASSPRQGNQPQHF.

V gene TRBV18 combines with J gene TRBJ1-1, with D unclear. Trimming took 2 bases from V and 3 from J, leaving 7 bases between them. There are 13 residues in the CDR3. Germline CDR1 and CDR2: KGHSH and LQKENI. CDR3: CASSPFRDTEAFF. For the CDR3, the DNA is TGTGCCAGCTCACCATTTAGAGACACTGAAGCTTTCTTT.

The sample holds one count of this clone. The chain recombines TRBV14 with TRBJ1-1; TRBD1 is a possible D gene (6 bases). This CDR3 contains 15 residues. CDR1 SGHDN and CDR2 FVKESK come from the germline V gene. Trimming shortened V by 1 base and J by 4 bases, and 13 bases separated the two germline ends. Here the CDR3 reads CASSQGSLQGTEAFF. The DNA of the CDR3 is TGTGCCAGCAGCCAAGGCAGTCTACAGGGCACTGAAGCTTTCTTT.

CDR3 bases: TGTGCCAGCAGCCATGAGCCGACAGGGGCGTGGGAGACCCAGTACTTC. This gives the protein CASSHEPTGAWETQYF. The chain combines TRBV27 with TRBJ2-5, with 8 bases fitting TRBD1. V shed 6 bases and J 5 bases; nucleotides not matched to a gene: 14. From germline, CDR1 is MNHEY and CDR2 SMNVEV (reference sequence). This CDR3 is built from 16 residues.

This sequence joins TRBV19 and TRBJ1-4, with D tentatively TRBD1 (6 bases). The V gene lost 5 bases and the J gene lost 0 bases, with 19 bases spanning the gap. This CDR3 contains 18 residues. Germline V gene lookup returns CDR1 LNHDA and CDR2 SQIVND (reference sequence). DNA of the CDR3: TGTGCCAGTAGTCTTCGCCCGGGACATAAAACAACTAATGAAAAACTGTTTTTT. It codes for CASSLRPGHKTTNEKLFF.

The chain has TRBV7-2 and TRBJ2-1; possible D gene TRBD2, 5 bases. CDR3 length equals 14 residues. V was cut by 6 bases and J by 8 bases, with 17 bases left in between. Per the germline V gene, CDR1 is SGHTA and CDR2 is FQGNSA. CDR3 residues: CASRPAIALHEQFF. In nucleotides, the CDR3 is TGTGCCAGCAGGCCCGCGATAGCGCTGCATGAGCAGTTCTTC. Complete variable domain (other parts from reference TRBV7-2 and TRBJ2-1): GAGVSQSPSNKVTEKGKDVELRCDPISGHTALYWYRQSLGQGLEFLIYFQGNSAPDKSGLPSDRFSAERTGGSVSTLTIQRTQQEDSAVYLCASRPAIALHEQFFGPGTRLTVL.

The CDR3 is CASSSELAGARTGELFF. For the CDR3, the DNA is TGTGCCAGCAGCTCCGAACTAGCGGGAGCGCGCACCGGGGAGCTGTTTTTT. The V gene is TRBV7-8, the J gene TRBJ2-2; 11 positions match TRBD2. V trimming: 4 bases; J trimming: 4 bases; junction bases outside the gene matches: 8. This CDR3 has 17 residues. The germline gives CDR1 SGHVS, CDR2 FQNEAQ.

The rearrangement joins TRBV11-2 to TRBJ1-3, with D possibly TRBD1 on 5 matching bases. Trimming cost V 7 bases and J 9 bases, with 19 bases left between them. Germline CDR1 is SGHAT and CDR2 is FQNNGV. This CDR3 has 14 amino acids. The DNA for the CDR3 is TGTGCCAGCACTGGGACCTCGGGAGGTGGCACCATATATTTT. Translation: CASTGTSGGGTIYF.

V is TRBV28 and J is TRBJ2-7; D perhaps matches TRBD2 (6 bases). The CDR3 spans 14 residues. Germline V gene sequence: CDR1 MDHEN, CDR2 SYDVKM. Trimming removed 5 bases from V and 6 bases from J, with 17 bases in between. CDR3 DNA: TGTGCCAGCAGTAAAGAGGCGCTCGGGGGCGAGCAGTACTTC. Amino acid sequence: CASSKEALGGEQYF.

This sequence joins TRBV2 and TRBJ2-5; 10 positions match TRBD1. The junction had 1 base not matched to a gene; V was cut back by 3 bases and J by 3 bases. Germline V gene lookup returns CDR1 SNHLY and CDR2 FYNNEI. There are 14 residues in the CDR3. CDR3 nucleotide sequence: TGTGCCAGCAGTGAGGGACAGGGGAAAGAGACCCAGTACTTC. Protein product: CASSEGQGKETQYF. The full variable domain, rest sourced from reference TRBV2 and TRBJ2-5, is EPEVTQTPSHQVTQMGQEVILRCVPISNHLYFYWYRQILGQKVEFLVSFYNNEISEKSEIFDDQFSVERPDGSNFTLKIRSTKLEDSAMYFCASSEGQGKETQYFGPGTRLLVL.

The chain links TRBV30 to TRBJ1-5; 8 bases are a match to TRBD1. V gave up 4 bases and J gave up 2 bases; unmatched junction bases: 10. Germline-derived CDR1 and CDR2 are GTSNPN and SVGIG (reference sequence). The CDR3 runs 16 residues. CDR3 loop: CAWTSPQTGGNQPQHF. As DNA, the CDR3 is TGTGCCTGGACCTCTCCCCAGACAGGGGGCAATCAGCCCCAGCATTTT.

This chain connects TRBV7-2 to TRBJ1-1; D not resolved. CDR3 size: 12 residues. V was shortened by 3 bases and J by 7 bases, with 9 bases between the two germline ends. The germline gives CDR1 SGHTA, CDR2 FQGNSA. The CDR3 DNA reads TGTGCCAGCAGCTTTGCGGAAGGTGAAGCTTTCTTT. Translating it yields CASSFAEGEAFF.

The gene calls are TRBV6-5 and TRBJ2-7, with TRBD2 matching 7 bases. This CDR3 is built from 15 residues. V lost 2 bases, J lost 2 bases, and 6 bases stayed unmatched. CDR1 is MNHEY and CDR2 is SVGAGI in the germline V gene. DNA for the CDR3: TGTGCCAGCAGTTACGCCGTGACTAGCACCTACGAGCAGTACTTC. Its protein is CASSYAVTSTYEQYF.

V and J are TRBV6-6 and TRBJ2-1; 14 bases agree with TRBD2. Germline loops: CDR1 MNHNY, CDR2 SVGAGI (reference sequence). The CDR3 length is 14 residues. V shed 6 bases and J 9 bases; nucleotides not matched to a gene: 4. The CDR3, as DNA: TGTGCCAGCAGCAGACTAGCGGGAGGGGGTGAGCAGTTCTTC. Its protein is CASSRLAGGGEQFF.

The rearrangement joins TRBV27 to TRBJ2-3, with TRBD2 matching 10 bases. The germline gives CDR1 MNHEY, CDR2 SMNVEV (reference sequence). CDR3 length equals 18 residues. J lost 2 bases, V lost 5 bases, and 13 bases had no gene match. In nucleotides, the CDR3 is TGTGCCAGCAGTCCATACATAGCGGGAGGTTCGTTCACAGATACGCAGTATTTT. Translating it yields CASSPYIAGGSFTDTQYF.

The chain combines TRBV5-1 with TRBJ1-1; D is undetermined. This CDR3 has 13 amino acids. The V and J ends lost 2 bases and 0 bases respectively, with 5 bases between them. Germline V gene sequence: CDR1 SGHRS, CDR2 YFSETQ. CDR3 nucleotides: TGCGCCAGCAGCTTCGGTATGAACACTGAAGCTTTCTTT. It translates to CASSFGMNTEAFF.

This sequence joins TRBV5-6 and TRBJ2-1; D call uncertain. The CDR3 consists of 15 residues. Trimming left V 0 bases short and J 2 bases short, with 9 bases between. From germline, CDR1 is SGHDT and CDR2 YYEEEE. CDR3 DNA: TGTGCCAGCAGCTTGGACGCCCGGGCCTACAATGAGCAGTTCTTC. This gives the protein CASSLDARAYNEQFF.